The 3 T cell receptor beta chains reported below all come from one sample, sequenced in a study of response to subunit inactivated influenza vaccine. TCRdb reprocessed the RT-PCR reads with MiXCR, giving one entry per CDR3 protein. The sample comprises 530,000 or so distinct CDR3 sequences, roughly 25% of which are singletons, and approximately 2% rests with the top ten. Sequenced here: CD4+ T cells sorted from PBMCs, sampled less than 6 days after vaccination. The origin of the receptors is a man between 50 and 59 years old who received an inactivated influenza vaccine.

The V gene is TRBV5-1, the J gene TRBJ1-6; the D is unclear. The CDR3 extends over 14 amino acids. Looked up from germline, CDR1 is SGHRS and CDR2 is YFSETQ. The germline V and J ends were trimmed by 0 bases and 5 bases, with 6 bases remaining between them. The CDR3 nucleotides are TGCGCCAGCAGCTTGGGAAATCATAATTCACCCCTCCACTTT. Amino acids: CASSLGNHNSPLHF.

The chain employs TRBV12-3 or TRBV12-4 and TRBJ2-3; D perhaps matches TRBD2 (5 bases). The CDR3 is made up of 12 amino acids. The germline V and J ends were trimmed by 2 bases and 10 bases, with 10 bases remaining between them. This CDR3 is CASSLRLAAQYF. CDR3 coding DNA: TGTGCCAGCAGTTTACGGCTAGCAGCGCAGTATTTT.

The chain uses TRBV20-1 and TRBJ1-2, with unresolved D. The CDR3 runs 11 residues. Germline V lookup: CDR1 DFQATT, CDR2 SNEGSKA (reference sequence). The CDR3 loop reads CTPPTDYGYTF. The CDR3 DNA sequence: TGCACTCCGCCGACGGACTATGGCTACACCTTC.